This T cell receptor beta chain was retrieved from a study of vaccination effects on CD4 cells after COVID-19. Only in-frame clones appear in the TCRdb table, and some are missing; sequencing was by immunoSEQ multiplex PCR. The sample includes 30,000 or so clones, 72% of them seen just once. This clone appeared a single time. Antigen unknown. CDR1 and CDR2 from the germline V gene are SGHRS and YFSETQ. J lost 3 bases, V lost 0 bases, and 1 base had no gene match. The CDR3 extends over 15 amino acids. Findings and limits, study-wide: From healthy vaccinees, only 1 of 255 vaccine-induced clones also reacted to common cold coronaviruses. Marked clonal contraction was seen in infection- and vaccine-induced clones late after vaccination.

Before any sequencing was done, the ViraFEST assay used viral peptide pools to expand antigen-specific CD4+ T cells. With about ten days of culture completed, CD4+ T cells were isolated. Each participant received a vaccine that was either BNT162b2 or mRNA-1273, given as two doses. The sample was CD4+ T cells from PBMCs cultured with HCoV-229E spike peptides, taken after COVID-19 vaccination. The clonotype was recovered from a human donor who received a COVID-19 vaccine. The chain has TRBV5-1 and TRBJ2-2; TRBD2 aligns across 8 bases. CDR3 nucleotides: TGCGCCAGCAGCTTGGAAGCGGGAGACACCGGGGAGCTGTTTTTT. This codes for CASSLEAGDTGELFF.